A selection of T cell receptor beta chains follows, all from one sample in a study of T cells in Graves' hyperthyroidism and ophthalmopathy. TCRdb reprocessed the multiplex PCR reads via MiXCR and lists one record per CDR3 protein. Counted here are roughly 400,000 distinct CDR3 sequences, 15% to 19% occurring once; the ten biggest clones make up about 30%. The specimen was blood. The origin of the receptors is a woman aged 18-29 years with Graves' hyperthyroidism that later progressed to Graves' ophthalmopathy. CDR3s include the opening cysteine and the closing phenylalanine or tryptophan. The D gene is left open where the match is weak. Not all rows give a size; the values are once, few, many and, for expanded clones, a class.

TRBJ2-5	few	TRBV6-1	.	CASSHRGPQETQYF	TGTGCCAGCAGCCACCGAGGACCTCAAGAGACCCAGTACTTC
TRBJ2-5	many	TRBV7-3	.	CASSLVGGKETQYF	TGTGCCAGCAGCTTAGTCGGGGGAAAAGAGACCCAGTACTTC
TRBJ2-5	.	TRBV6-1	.	CASTSPRGAFQETQYF	TGTGCCAGCACCTCCCCGAGAGGGGCCTTTCAAGAGACCCAGTACTTC
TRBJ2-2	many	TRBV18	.	CASSRGQNTGELFF	TGTGCCAGCTCACGGGGACAAAACACCGGGGAGCTGTTTTTT
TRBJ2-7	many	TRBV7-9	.	CASSPPGGPPLTYEQYF	TGTGCCAGCAGCCCACCCGGTGGGCCGCCTCTAACCTACGAGCAGTACTTC
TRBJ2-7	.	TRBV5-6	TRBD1	CASSLFWGQGATSGNEQYF	TGTGCCAGCAGCTTGTTTTGGGGACAGGGGGCAACTAGCGGTAACGAGCAGTACTTC
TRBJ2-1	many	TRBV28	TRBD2	CASSGPRGRDLSSYNEQFF	TGTGCCAGCAGTGGCCCCCGCGGGAGGGACCTGAGCTCCTACAATGAGCAGTTCTTC
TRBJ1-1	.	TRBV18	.	CASSPQGSRAEAFF	TGTGCCAGCTCACCGCAGGGGTCACGCGCTGAAGCTTTCTTT
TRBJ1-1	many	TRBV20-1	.	CSAEPYMNTEAFF	TGCAGTGCGGAACCCTATATGAACACTGAAGCTTTCTTT
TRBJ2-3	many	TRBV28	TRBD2	CASSPSGLITDTQYF	TGTGCCAGCAGCCCCTCGGGACTAATCACAGATACGCAGTATTTT
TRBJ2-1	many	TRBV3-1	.	CASSQAPGTRNEQFF	TGTGCCAGCAGCCAAGCTCCCGGGACTCGCAATGAGCAGTTCTTC
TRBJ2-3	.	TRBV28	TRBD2	CASSLSGRDERDTQYF	TGTGCCAGCAGTTTGAGCGGGAGGGACGAGCGGGATACGCAGTATTTT
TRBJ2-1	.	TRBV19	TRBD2	CASRRLAGGVRGYNEQFF	TGTGCCAGTAGGAGACTAGCGGGAGGGGTTCGGGGGTACAATGAGCAGTTCTTC
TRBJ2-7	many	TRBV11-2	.	CASSLAKGLYEQYF	TGTGCCAGCAGCTTAGCCAAGGGCCTCTACGAGCAGTACTTC
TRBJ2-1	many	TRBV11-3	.	CASSLEGTYNEQFF	TGTGCCAGCAGCTTAGAGGGGACCTACAATGAGCAGTTCTTC
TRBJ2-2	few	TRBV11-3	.	CASSPTGHGELFF	TGTGCCAGCAGCCCAACAGGGCACGGGGAGCTGTTTTTT
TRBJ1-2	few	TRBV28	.	CASSLDLDYGYTF	TGTGCCAGCAGTTTGGATCTCGACTATGGCTACACCTTC
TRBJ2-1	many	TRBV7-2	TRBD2	CASSLSASGSENEQFF	TGTGCCAGCAGCTTAAGTGCTAGCGGGAGTGAGAATGAGCAGTTCTTC
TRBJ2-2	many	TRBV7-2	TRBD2	CASSLISGLRVTGELFF	TGTGCCAGCAGCTTAATTAGCGGGTTGCGTGTCACCGGGGAGCTGTTTTTT
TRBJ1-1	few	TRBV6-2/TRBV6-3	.	CASRRSSLFNTEAFF	TGTGCCAGCAGAAGGAGCAGCCTCTTTAACACTGAAGCTTTCTTT
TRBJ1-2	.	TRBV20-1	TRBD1	CGRRGARGYTF	TGCGGTCGCAGGGGGGCCCGGGGCTACACCTTC
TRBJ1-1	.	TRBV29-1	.	CSFWDTMNTEAFF	TGCAGCTTCTGGGATACAATGAACACTGAAGCTTTCTTT
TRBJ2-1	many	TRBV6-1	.	CASSSGPSYNEQFF	TGTGCCAGCAGTTCCGGGCCCTCCTACAATGAGCAGTTCTTC
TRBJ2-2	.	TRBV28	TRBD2	CASRGLAPTGELFF	TGTGCCAGCAGAGGACTAGCGCCTACCGGGGAGCTGTTTTTT
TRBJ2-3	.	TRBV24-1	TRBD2	CATSDFGLAGRTDTQYF	TGTGCCACCAGTGATTTTGGCCTAGCGGGCCGCACAGATACGCAGTATTTT
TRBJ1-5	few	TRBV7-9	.	CASSLGTGYQPQHF	TGTGCCAGCAGCTTAGGAACGGGGTATCAGCCCCAGCATTTT
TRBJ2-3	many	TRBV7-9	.	CASSRAQAGYTDTQYF	TGTGCCAGCAGCCGGGCCCAGGCGGGGTACACAGATACGCAGTATTTT
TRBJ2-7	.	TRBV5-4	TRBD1	CASSPPGQGPSYEQYF	TGTGCCAGCAGCCCCCCCGGACAGGGGCCGTCCTACGAGCAGTACTTC
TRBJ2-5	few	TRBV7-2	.	CATAPTSLLGTQYF	TGTGCCACCGCCCCGACTAGTTTATTGGGGACCCAGTACTTC
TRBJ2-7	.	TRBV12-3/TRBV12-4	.	CASSPGASGSYEQYF	TGTGCCAGCAGCCCGGGGGCTAGCGGCTCCTACGAGCAGTACTTC
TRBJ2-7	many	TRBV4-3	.	CASSPAVRGTEQYF	TGCGCCAGCAGCCCCGCAGTACGAGGCACCGAGCAGTACTTC
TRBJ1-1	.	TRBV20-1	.	CSCGRDIEAFF	TGCAGTTGCGGACGGGATATTGAAGCTTTCTTT
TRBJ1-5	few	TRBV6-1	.	CASSEDGWGQPQHF	TGTGCCAGCAGTGAAGATGGGTGGGGTCAGCCCCAGCATTTT
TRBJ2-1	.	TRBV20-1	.	CSARDPLGINEQFF	TGCAGTGCTAGAGACCCCCTGGGGATTAATGAGCAGTTCTTC
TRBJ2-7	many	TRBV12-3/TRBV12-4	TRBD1	CASTEGWDRGIYEQYF	TGTGCCAGCACCGAAGGATGGGACAGGGGGATATACGAGCAGTACTTC
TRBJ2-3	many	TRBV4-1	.	CASSRLSTDSADTQYF	TGCGCCAGCAGCCGACTTTCCACCGACAGCGCAGATACGCAGTATTTT
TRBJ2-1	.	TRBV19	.	CASSLGGSSNEQFF	TGTGCCAGTAGTTTGGGGGGTTCTTCCAATGAGCAGTTCTTC
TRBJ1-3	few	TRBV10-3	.	CAISESGQTSGNTIYF	TGTGCCATCAGTGAGTCAGGACAGACCTCTGGAAACACCATATATTTT
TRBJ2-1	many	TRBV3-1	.	CASSQAEQPDNEQFF	TGTGCCAGCAGCCAAGCCGAACAACCAGACAATGAGCAGTTCTTC
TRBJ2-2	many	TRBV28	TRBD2	CASSPGTSGLTGELFF	TGTGCCAGCAGTCCTGGGACTAGCGGGTTAACCGGGGAGCTGTTTTTT
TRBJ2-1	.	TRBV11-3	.	CASSLDLLNVQFF	TGTGCCAGCAGCTTAGATTTGTTGAACGTGCAGTTCTTC
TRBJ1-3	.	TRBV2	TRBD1	CASSVGQGVDTIYF	TGTGCCAGCAGTGTGGGACAGGGGGTTGACACCATATATTTT
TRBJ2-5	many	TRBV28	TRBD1	CASRPGQGWETQYF	TGTGCCAGCAGACCCGGACAGGGATGGGAGACCCAGTACTTC
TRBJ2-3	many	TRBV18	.	CASSPYSVSTDTQYF	TGTGCCAGCTCACCCTACAGCGTTAGCACAGATACGCAGTATTTT
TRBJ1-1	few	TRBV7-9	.	CASSPGGRGKNTEAFF	TGTGCCAGCAGCCCGGGAGGGAGGGGGAAGAACACTGAAGCTTTCTTT
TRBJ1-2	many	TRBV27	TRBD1	CASGGTGTGAHYGYTF	TGTGCCAGCGGGGGGACCGGGACAGGGGCGCACTATGGCTACACCTTC
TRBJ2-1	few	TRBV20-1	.	CSARLGARDGFF	TGCAGTGCTAGGCTGGGTGCCAGGGATGGGTTCTTC
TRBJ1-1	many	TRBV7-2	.	CASSLGREIEAFF	TGTGCCAGCAGCTTAGGACGGGAGATAGAAGCTTTCTTT
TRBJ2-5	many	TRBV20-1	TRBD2	CSARAGVAETQYF	TGCAGTGCGCGAGCGGGAGTGGCAGAGACCCAGTACTTC
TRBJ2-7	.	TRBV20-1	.	CSARGPGSNQPYEQYF	TGCAGTGCTAGGGGTCCGGGGTCCAACCAACCCTACGAGCAGTACTTC
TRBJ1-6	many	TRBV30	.	CAGRVRPFTLHF	TGTGCCGGCCGTGTCAGGCCCTTCACCCTCCACTTT
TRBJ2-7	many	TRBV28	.	CASSLFGGLRSSYEQYF	TGTGCCAGCAGTTTATTCGGCGGACTCAGGAGCTCCTACGAGCAGTACTTC
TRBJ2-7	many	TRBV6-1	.	CASSNPIRPYEQYF	TGTGCCAGCAGTAACCCTATACGACCCTACGAGCAGTACTTC